This passage covers 25 T cell receptor beta chains from one sample sequenced in a study of T cells after yellow fever vaccination. TCRdb reprocessed the 5' RACE reads via MiXCR and lists one record per CDR3 protein. This sample has about 170,000 distinct CDR3 sequences, with approximately 11% found just once. The material was CD8+ T cells sorted from PBMCs, obtained 15 days after the yellow fever booster vaccination. These receptors were collected from a man between 18 and 29 years old who received the YFV17D yellow fever vaccine.

At least ten counts were recorded for this clonotype. The chain has TRBV12-3 or TRBV12-4 and TRBJ2-1; D gene ambiguous. V was shortened by 3 bases and J by 8 bases, with 14 bases between the two germline ends. The CDR3 is 14 residues long. The CDR3 here is CASSFKGPLHEQFF. The CDR3 nucleotides are TGTGCCAGCAGTTTTAAGGGTCCGCTCCATGAGCAGTTCTTC.

This chain links TRBV12-3 or TRBV12-4 with TRBJ2-1, with 10 bases aligning to TRBD1. V gave up 6 bases and J gave up 1 base; unmatched junction bases: 3. The CDR3 sequence is 15 residues long. Written as DNA, the CDR3 is TGTGCCAGCAGCTGGGGACAGGGGTCCTACAATGAGCAGTTCTTC. Encoded protein: CASSWGQGSYNEQFF.

The chain employs TRBV19 and TRBJ2-1; 9 positions match TRBD2. This CDR3 region has 15 residues. Germline V gene sequence: CDR1 LNHDA, CDR2 SQIVND (reference sequence). Germline trimming cut 3 bases from V and 3 bases from J; bases unmatched to any gene: 3. The CDR3 DNA reads TGTGCCAGTAGTATTGCTAGCGGGGACTACAATGAGCAGTTCTTC. Translating gives CASSIASGDYNEQFF.

This clonotype came up a few times. CDR3 residues: CASGRTGDNTEAFF. CDR3 DNA sequence: TGCGCCAGCGGACGGACAGGGGACAACACTGAAGCTTTCTTT. The chain links TRBV4-1 to TRBJ1-1; 9 bases line up with TRBD1. V was clipped by 8 bases and J by 2 bases; unmatched bases: 6. Germline values: CDR1 MGHRA, CDR2 YSYEKL. The CDR3 sequence is 14 residues long.

This clonotype was counted a few times. This chain joins TRBV4-3 and TRBJ2-7; 9 positions agree with TRBD2. Trimming at V came to 0 bases and at J to 6 bases, leaving 9 bases not matched to a gene. The length of the CDR3 is 16 residues. CDR1 is LGHNA and CDR2 is YSLEER in the germline V gene. CDR3 coding DNA: TGCGCCAGCAGCCAAGAACGGCGGGGACTAGCTTTCGAGCAGTACTTC. Translated: CASSQERRGLAFEQYF.

This clonotype was detected once. The chain is built from TRBV25-1 and TRBJ2-3; no reliable D call. The CDR3 has 15 residues. The germline V and J ends were trimmed by 3 bases and 3 bases, with 13 bases remaining between them. Germline assignment: CDR1 MGHDK and CDR2 SYGVNS. CDR3 residues: CASSELAVRTDTQYF. In nucleotides, the CDR3 is TGTGCCAGCAGTGAGCTCGCCGTACGGACAGATACGCAGTATTTT.

This clonotype was counted a few times. The J gene is TRBJ2-1, the V gene TRBV20-1, with 9 bases that match TRBD1. Looked up from germline, CDR1 is DFQATT and CDR2 is SNEGSKA (reference sequence). The V gene end was trimmed by 6 bases and the J gene end by 6 bases; junction bases not matched to a gene: 9. The CDR3 is 14 amino acids. Written as DNA, the CDR3 is TGCAGTGCCCCTACCGGGACAGGGCTCAATGAGCAGTTCTTC. Its translation: CSAPTGTGLNEQFF.

In its sample, this clonotype was seen a few times. J is TRBJ2-3 and V is TRBV7-9; D possibly corresponds to TRBD2 (6 bases). The germline V gene encodes CDR1 SEHNR and CDR2 FQNEAQ (reference sequence). The CDR3 runs 15 residues. V was clipped by 6 bases and J by 1 base, with 14 bases between them. This chain's CDR3 is CASSYPASGTDTQYF. CDR3 sequence (DNA): TGTGCCAGCAGTTATCCGGCTAGCGGCACAGATACGCAGTATTTT.

Turning to this clonotype: A junction end diverges from the germline sequence, so it may reflect a read error. The rearrangement links TRBV12-5 to TRBJ2-3; 9 bases align to TRBD2. This CDR3 is 15 amino acids long. The germline gives CDR1 LGHNT, CDR2 FRNRAP. This CDR3 is CASGLGGLARDTQYF. CDR3 nucleotides: TGTGCTAGTGGCTTGGGGGGACTAGCAAGAGATACGCAGTATTTT.

J is TRBJ1-1 and V is TRBV7-9, with D possibly TRBD1 on 5 matching bases. Germline CDR1 reads SEHNR; CDR2 reads FQNEAQ (reference sequence). Trimming shortened V by 5 bases and J by 7 bases, and 11 bases separated the two germline ends. The CDR3 has 12 residues. The CDR3 DNA is TGTGCCAGCAGCCAGGGAGTGCTTGAAGCTTTCTTT. Amino acid sequence: CASSQGVLEAFF.

V and J are TRBV4-3 and TRBJ1-3; D is possibly TRBD1 (6 bases). Trimming took off 1 base at V and 0 bases at J, with 16 bases between the two ends. This CDR3 comprises 18 residues. In germline, CDR1 is LGHNA, CDR2 YSLEER. The CDR3 spells CASSQVRQDTFSGNTIYF. CDR3 DNA: TGCGCCAGCAGCCAAGTGCGACAGGATACCTTCTCTGGAAACACCATATATTTT.

The V gene is TRBV27, the J gene TRBJ2-3, with 8 nucleotides matching TRBD2. Germline V gene sequence: CDR1 MNHEY, CDR2 SMNVEV (reference sequence). The CDR3 is 16 amino acids. Unmatched junction bases numbered 10, after V lost 5 bases and J lost 3 bases. CDR3 loop: CASSPSISGNTDTQYF. CDR3 DNA sequence: TGTGCCAGCAGTCCTAGTATTAGCGGGAATACAGATACGCAGTATTTT.

The DNA of the CDR3 is TGTGCCAGCAGCGTAGGGACAGGGAAGCCTCAGTACTTC. Amino acids: CASSVGTGKPQYF. The V and J genes are TRBV9 and TRBJ2-4, with TRBD1 matching 8 bases. This CDR3 region has 13 residues. Trimming took 0 bases from V and 12 from J; bases not matched to a gene: 5. Germline assignment: CDR1 SGDLS and CDR2 YYNGEE.

In this sample, this clonotype turned up a few times. The chain has TRBV29-1 and TRBJ2-7; a possible D gene is TRBD2 (5 bases). CDR3 length: 13 residues. In germline, CDR1 is SQVTM, CDR2 ANQGSEA. The chain's CDR3 is CSAEGSSKYEQYF. Written as DNA, the CDR3 is TGCTCCGCCGAAGGGAGTTCCAAATACGAGCAGTACTTC.

The rearrangement joins TRBV2 to TRBJ2-6; unclear D gene. Germline CDR1 is SNHLY and CDR2 is FYNNEI. V lost 8 bases and J lost 0, with 17 bases in between. CDR3 length: 17 amino acids. The CDR3 protein is CASSLAGSLSGANVLTF. CDR3 in DNA: TGTGCCAGCTCCTTAGCCGGCTCCCTCTCTGGGGCCAACGTCCTGACTTTC.

This clonotype was seen more than once but under ten times. The chain uses TRBV4-1 and TRBJ1-2; maybe TRBD1 (6 bases). Trimming pared 3 bases from V and 8 bases from J, leaving 19 bases between. The germline V gene encodes CDR1 MGHRA and CDR2 YSYEKL. The CDR3 loop spans 15 amino acids. CDR3 in DNA: TGCGCCAGCAGCCAGACATTGACAGGATTTGGGGGCTACACCTTC. Protein product: CASSQTLTGFGGYTF.

This clonotype was recorded at least ten times. This sequence joins TRBV7-9 and TRBJ1-1; D is possibly TRBD1 (6 bases). This CDR3 spans 14 amino acids. V shed 4 bases and J shed 4 bases, with 13 bases lying between them. In germline, CDR1 is SEHNR, CDR2 FQNEAQ (reference sequence). The CDR3 region is CASSSQGSGTEAFF. The DNA for the CDR3 is TGTGCCAGCAGCTCTCAGGGGAGTGGCACTGAAGCTTTCTTT.

The sample holds a few counts of this clonotype. The chain recombines TRBV12-3 or TRBV12-4 with TRBJ2-2; D ambiguous. CDR3 size: 16 residues. V lost 6 bases, J lost 5 bases, and 19 bases lay in between. The CDR3 DNA sequence: TGTGCCAGCAGGCTCGCCCGGAGCGCAGAAACCGGGGAGCTGTTTTTT. Its protein product is CASRLARSAETGELFF.

The table lists this clonotype with a few counts. J is TRBJ2-2 and V is TRBV6-2 or TRBV6-3; perhaps D is TRBD1 or TRBD2 (5 bases each). Germline CDR1 and CDR2: MNHEY and SVGEGT. Trimming removed 2 bases at V and 7 bases at J, with 17 bases between. The CDR3 spans 16 residues. The CDR3 sequence is CASSYPTSGAGGELFF. The CDR3 DNA follows: TGTGCCAGCAGTTACCCCACCTCCGGGGCGGGCGGGGAGCTGTTTTTT.

The chain carries TRBV15 and TRBJ1-5; D gene unclear. Trimming shortened V by 0 bases and J by 5 bases, and 14 bases separated the two germline ends. CDR3 length equals 16 residues. The germline V gene has CDR1 LNHNV and CDR2 YYDKDF (reference sequence). The CDR3, as DNA: TGTGCCACCAGCAGAGAGCGGGTGGAGATCGATCAGCCCCAGCATTTT. Encoded protein: CATSRERVEIDQPQHF.

A few counts support this clonotype. This chain links TRBV6-2 or TRBV6-3 with TRBJ2-7, with 8 bases aligning to TRBD1. This CDR3 has 13 amino acids. Germline V gives CDR1 MNHEY, CDR2 SVGEGT. V shed 7 bases and J 3 bases; nucleotides not matched to a gene: 5. The CDR3 reads CASTRQGFYEQYF. CDR3 nucleotides: TGTGCCAGCACCCGACAGGGGTTCTACGAGCAGTACTTC.

The sample holds a few counts of this clonotype. The chain is built from TRBV29-1 and TRBJ2-1; 8 positions match TRBD1. J gave up 5 bases and V 4 bases, and 7 bases lay outside the gene matches. Germline V gene data show CDR1 as SQVTM and CDR2 as ANQGSEA. The CDR3 runs to 14 residues. The CDR3 nucleotides read TGCAGCGTTGGAGGACAGGGTAGAAACAATGAGCAGTTCTTC. Amino acids: CSVGGQGRNNEQFF.

The rearrangement uses TRBV30 and TRBJ1-2; D ambiguous. Trimming took off 5 bases at V and 4 bases at J, with 17 bases between the two ends. The germline V gene has CDR1 GTSNPN and CDR2 SVGIG (reference sequence). The CDR3 has 14 amino acids. The CDR3 DNA reads as TGTGCCTGGGTGAAAGATAATATTTTCTATGGCTACACCTTC. It translates to CAWVKDNIFYGYTF.

The chain is built from TRBV12-5 and TRBJ2-7, with 7 bases identical to TRBD2. The CDR3 is 15 residues long. The germline V gene has CDR1 LGHNT and CDR2 FRNRAP. After removal of 7 bases from V and 3 bases from J, the junction contained 12 bases not matched to a gene. The CDR3 DNA reads TGTGCTAGTGTCCCGAGCCAACAGCGGGGCTACGAGCAGTACTTC. This translates into CASVPSQQRGYEQYF.

This clonotype showed up many times. The chain combines TRBV2 with TRBJ2-1; D gene uncertain. Germline-derived CDR1 and CDR2 are SNHLY and FYNNEI. Trimming took off 7 bases at V and 2 bases at J, with 9 bases between the two ends. The length of the CDR3 is 13 residues. The CDR3 loop is CASTSAPYNEQFF. In nucleotides, the CDR3 is TGTGCCAGCACTTCGGCCCCCTACAATGAGCAGTTCTTC.